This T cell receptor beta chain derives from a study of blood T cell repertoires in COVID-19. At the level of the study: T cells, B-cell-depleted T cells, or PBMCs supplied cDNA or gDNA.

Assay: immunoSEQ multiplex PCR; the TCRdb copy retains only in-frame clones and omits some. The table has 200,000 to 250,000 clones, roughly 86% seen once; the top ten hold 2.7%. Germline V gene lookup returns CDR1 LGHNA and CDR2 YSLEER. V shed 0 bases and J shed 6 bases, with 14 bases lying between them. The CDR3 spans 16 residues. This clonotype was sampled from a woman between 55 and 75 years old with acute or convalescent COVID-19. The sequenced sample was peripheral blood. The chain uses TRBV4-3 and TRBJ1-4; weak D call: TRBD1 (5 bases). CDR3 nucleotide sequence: TGCGCCAGCAGCCAAGATTCGACAGCAGGGTATGAAAAACTGTTTTTT. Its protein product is CASSQDSTAGYEKLFF.